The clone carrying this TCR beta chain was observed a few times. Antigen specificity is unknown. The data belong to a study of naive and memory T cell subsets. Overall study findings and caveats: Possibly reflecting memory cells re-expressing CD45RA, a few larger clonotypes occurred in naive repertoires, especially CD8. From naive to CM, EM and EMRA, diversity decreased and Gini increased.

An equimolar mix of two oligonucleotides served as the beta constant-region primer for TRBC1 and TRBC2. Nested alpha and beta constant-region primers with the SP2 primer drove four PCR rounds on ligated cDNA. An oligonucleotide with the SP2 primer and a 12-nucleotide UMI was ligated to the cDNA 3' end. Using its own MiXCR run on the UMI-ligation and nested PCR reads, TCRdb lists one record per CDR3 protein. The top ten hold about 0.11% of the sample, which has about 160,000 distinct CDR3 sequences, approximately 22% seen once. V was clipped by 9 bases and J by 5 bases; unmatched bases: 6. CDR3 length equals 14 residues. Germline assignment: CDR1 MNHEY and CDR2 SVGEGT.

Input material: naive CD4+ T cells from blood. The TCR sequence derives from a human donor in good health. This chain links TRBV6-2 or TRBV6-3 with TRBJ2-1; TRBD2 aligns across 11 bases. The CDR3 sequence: CASLGLAVNNEQFF. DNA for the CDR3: TGTGCCAGTCTGGGACTAGCGGTTAACAATGAGCAGTTCTTC.